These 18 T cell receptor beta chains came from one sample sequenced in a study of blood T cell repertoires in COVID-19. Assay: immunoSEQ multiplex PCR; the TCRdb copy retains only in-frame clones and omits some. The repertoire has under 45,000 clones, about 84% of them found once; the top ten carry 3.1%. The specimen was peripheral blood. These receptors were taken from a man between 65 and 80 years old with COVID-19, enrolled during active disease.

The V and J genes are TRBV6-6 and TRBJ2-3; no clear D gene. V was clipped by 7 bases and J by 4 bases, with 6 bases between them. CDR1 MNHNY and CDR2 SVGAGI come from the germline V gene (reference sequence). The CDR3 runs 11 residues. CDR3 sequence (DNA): TGTGCCAGCACCGCAGCAGATACGCAGTATTTT. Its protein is CASTAADTQYF.

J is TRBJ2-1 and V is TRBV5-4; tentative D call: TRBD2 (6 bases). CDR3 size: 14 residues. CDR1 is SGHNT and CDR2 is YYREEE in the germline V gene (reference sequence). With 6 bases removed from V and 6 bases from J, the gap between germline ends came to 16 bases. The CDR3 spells CASTGSGRINEQFF. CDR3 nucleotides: TGTGCCAGCACCGGGAGCGGAAGAATCAATGAGCAGTTCTTC.

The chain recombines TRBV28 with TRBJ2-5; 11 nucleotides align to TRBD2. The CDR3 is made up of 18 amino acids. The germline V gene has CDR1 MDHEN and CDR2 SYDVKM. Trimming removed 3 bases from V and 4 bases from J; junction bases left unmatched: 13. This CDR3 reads CASSFLGTSGKVGETQYF. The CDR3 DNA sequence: TGTGCCAGCAGTTTTTTGGGGACTAGCGGAAAGGTGGGAGAGACCCAGTACTTC.

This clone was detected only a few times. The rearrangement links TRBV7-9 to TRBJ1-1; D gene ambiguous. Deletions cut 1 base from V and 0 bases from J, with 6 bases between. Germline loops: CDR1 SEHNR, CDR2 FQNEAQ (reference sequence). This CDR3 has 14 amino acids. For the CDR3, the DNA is TGTGCCAGCAGCTTAGGTGTCTTGAACACTGAAGCTTTCTTT. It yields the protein CASSLGVLNTEAFF.

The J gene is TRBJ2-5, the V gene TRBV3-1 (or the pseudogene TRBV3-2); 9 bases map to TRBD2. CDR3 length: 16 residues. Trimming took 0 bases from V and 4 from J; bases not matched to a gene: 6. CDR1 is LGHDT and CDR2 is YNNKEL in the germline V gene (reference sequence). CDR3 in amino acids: CASSQDANSGRETQYF. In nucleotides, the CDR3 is TGTGCCAGCAGCCAAGATGCAAATAGCGGGAGAGAGACCCAGTACTTC.

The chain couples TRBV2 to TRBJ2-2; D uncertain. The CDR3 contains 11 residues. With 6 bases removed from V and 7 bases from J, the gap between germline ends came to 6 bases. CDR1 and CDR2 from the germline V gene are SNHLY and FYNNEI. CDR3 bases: TGTGCCAGCAGGCGTATCGGGGAGCTGTTTTTT. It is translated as CASRRIGELFF.

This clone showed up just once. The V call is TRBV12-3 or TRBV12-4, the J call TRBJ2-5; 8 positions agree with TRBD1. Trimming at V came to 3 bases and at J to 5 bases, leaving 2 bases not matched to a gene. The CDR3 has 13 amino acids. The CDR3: CASSFQGAETQYF. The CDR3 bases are TGTGCCAGCAGTTTTCAGGGGGCCGAGACCCAGTACTTC.

The chain's CDR3 is CAISGTGKYTDTQYF. DNA for the CDR3: TGTGCCATCAGTGGGACAGGGAAATACACAGATACGCAGTATTTT. The genes are TRBV10-3 and TRBJ2-3; the match to TRBD1 covers 8 bases. This CDR3 contains 15 residues. The trim removed 4 bases at V and 2 bases at J, leaving 5 bases unmatched. CDR1 and CDR2 (germline): ENHRY, SYGVKD.

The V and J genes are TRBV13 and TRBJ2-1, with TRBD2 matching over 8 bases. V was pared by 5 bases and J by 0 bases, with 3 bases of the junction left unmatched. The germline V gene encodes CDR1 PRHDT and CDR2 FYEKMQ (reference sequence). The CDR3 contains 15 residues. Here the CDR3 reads CASSGSGVSYNEQFF. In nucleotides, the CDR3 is TGTGCCAGCAGCGGTAGCGGGGTCTCCTACAATGAGCAGTTCTTC.

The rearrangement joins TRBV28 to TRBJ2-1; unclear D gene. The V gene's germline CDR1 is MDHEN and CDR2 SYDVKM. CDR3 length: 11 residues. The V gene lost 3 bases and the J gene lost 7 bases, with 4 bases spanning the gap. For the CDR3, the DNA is TGTGCCAGCAGTTTGGCTAATGAGCAGTTCTTC. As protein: CASSLANEQFF.

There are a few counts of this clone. CDR3 amino acids: CASSLEGTSGRHYNEQFF. In DNA, the CDR3 is TGTGCCAGCAGCTTAGAAGGGACTAGCGGGAGGCACTACAATGAGCAGTTCTTC. The chain carries TRBV7-2 and TRBJ2-1; TRBD2 matches 15 bases. The CDR3 spans 18 residues. The germline gives CDR1 SGHTA, CDR2 FQGNSA. The V and J ends lost 1 base and 3 bases, in that order; junction bases with no gene match: 4.

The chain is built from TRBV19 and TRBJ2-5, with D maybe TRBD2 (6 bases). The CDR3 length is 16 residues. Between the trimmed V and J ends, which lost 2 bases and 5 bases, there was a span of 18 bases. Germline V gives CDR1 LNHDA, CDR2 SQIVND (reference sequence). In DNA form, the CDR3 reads TGTGCCAGTAGTATACCACACACAGGCGGGGTTGAGACCCAGTACTTC. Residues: CASSIPHTGGVETQYF.

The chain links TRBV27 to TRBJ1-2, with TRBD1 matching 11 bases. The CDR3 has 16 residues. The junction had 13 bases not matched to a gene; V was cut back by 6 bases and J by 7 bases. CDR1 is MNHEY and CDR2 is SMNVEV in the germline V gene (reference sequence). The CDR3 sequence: CASSRTGGARYSGYTF. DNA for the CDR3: TGTGCCAGCAGCCGGACAGGGGGCGCTAGGTATAGTGGCTACACCTTC.

DNA for the CDR3: TGTGCCAGCAGTGTTATTATAGCAGGGTCTGGTGGCTACACCTTC. Residues: CASSVIIAGSGGYTF. The genes are TRBV2 and TRBJ1-2, with a weak D call TRBD1 (5 bases). This CDR3 contains 15 residues. V shed 4 bases and J shed 7 bases, with 19 bases lying between them. The germline V gene encodes CDR1 SNHLY and CDR2 FYNNEI.

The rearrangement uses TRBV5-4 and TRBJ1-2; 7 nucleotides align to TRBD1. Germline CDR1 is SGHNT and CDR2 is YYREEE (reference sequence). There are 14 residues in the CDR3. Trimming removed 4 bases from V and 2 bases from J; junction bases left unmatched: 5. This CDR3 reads CASSPGQENYGYTF. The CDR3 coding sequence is TGTGCCAGCAGCCCCGGACAGGAAAACTATGGCTACACCTTC. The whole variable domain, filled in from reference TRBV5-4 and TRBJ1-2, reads ETGVTQSPTHLIKTRGQQVTLRCSSQSGHNTVSWYQQALGQGPQFIFQYYREEENGRGNFPPRFSGLQFPNYSSELNVNALELDDSALYLCASSPGQENYGYTFGSGTRLTVV.

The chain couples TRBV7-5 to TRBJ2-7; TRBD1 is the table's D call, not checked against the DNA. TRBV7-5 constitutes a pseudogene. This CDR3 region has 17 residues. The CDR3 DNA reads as TGTGCCAGAAGCTTAGCTCGGGGGGACAGGGGGTCCTACGAGCAGTACTTC. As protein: CARSLARGDRGSYEQYF.

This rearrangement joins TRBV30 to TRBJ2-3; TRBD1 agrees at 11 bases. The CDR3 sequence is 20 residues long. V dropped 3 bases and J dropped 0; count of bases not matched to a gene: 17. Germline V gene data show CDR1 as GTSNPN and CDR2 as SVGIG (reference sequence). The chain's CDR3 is CAWSGVKDRGLVFSTDTQYF. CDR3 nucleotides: TGTGCCTGGAGCGGGGTTAAGGACAGGGGGCTAGTATTCAGCACAGATACGCAGTATTTT.

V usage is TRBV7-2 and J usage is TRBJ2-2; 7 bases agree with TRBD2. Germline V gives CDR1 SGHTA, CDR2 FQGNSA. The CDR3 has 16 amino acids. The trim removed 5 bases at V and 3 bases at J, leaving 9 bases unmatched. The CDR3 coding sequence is TGTGCCAGCAGCCCCCTGGGGGGAGGGTACACCGGGGAGCTGTTTTTT. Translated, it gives CASSPLGGGYTGELFF.